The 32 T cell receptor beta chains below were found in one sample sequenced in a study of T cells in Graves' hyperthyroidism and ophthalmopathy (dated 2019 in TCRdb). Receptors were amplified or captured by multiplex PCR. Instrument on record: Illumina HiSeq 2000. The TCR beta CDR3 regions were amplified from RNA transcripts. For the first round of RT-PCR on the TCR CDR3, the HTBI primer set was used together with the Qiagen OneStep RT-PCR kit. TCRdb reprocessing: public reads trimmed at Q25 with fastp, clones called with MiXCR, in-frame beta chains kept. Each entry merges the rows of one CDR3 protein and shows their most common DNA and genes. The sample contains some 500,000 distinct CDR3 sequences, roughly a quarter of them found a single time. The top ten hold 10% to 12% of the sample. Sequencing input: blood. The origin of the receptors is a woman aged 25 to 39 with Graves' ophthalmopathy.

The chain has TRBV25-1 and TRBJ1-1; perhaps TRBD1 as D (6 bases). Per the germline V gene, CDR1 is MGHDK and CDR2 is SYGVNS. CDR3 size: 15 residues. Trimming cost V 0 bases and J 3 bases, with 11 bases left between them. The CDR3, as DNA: TGTGCCAGCAGTGAATATAGGACAGCTCACACTGAAGCTTTCTTT. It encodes CASSEYRTAHTEAFF.

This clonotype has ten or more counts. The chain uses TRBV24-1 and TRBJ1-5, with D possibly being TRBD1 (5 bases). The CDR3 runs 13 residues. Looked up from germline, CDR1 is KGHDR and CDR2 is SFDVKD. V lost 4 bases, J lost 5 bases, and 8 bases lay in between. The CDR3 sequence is CATSEGVDQPQHF. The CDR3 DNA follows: TGTGCCACCAGTGAGGGGGTGGATCAGCCCCAGCATTTT.

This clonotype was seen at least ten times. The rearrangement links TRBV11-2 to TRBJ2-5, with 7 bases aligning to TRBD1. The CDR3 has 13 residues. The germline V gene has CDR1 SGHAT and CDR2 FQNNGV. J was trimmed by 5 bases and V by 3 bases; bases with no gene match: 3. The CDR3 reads CASSLGQSETQYF. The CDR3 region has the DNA TGTGCCAGCAGCTTGGGACAGTCGGAGACCCAGTACTTC.

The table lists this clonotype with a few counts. In DNA form, the CDR3 reads TGTGCCAGCAGTTTACGGGACAGCGTGGGCTACACCTTC. Protein product: CASSLRDSVGYTF. The chain employs TRBV6-5 and TRBJ1-2; 7 bases align to TRBD1. Per germline, CDR1 MNHEY and CDR2 SVGAGI. The CDR3 consists of 13 residues. Trimming at V came to 4 bases and at J to 8 bases, leaving 7 bases not matched to a gene.

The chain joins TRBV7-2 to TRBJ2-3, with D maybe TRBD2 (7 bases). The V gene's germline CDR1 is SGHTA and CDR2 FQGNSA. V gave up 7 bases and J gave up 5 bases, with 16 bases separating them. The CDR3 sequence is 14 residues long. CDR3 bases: TGTGCCAGCACCTCGGCGGGGGCCTTAGATACGCAGTATTTT. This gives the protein CASTSAGALDTQYF.

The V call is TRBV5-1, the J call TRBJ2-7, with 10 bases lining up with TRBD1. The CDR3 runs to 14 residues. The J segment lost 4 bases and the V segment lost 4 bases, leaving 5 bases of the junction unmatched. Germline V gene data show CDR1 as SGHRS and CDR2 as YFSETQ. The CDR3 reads CASSATGQGYEQYF. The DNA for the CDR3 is TGCGCCAGCAGCGCCACGGGACAGGGGTACGAGCAGTACTTC.

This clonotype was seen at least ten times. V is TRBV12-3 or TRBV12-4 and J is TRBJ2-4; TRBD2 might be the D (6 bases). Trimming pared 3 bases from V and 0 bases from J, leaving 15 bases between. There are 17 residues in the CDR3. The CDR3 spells CASSLRQGLLAKNIQYF. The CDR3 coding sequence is TGTGCCAGCAGTTTGCGGCAGGGACTTCTAGCCAAAAACATTCAGTACTTC.

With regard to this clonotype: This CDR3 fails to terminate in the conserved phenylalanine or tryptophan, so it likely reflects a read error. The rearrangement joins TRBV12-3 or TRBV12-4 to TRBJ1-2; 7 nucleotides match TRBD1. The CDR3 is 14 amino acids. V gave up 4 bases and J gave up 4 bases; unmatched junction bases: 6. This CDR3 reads CASSSQQGSYGYTY. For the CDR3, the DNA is TGTGCCAGCAGTTCGCAACAGGGGTCCTATGGCTACACCTAC.

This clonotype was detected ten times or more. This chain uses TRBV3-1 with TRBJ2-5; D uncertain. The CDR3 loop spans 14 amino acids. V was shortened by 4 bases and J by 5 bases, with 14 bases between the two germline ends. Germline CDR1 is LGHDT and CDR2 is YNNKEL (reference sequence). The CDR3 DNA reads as TGTGCCAGCAGCCCCCCGCCCGGCTCGGAGACCCAGTACTTC. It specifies CASSPPPGSETQYF.

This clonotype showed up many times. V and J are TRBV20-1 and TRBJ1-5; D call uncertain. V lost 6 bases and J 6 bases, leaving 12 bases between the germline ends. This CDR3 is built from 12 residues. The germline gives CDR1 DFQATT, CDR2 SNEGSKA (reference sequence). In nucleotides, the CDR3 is TGCAGTGCCTCATCCATCGTTCAGCCCCAGCATTTT. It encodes CSASSIVQPQHF.

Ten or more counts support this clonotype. CDR3 loop: CASSLMLNTEAFF. CDR3 nucleotide sequence: TGTGCCAGCAGCTTGATGCTGAACACTGAAGCTTTCTTT. The genes are TRBV7-6 and TRBJ1-1; no reliable D call. Germline-derived CDR1 and CDR2 are SGHVS and FNYEAQ. This CDR3 is built from 13 residues. The V end lost 3 bases, the J end lost 0 bases, and 5 bases lay between the germline ends.

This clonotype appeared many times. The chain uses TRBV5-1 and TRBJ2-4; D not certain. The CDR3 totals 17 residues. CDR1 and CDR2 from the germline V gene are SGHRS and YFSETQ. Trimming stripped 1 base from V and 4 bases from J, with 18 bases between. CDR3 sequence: CASSLNSVQMGKNIQYF. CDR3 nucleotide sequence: TGCGCCAGCAGCTTGAATAGTGTTCAAATGGGGAAAAACATTCAGTACTTC.

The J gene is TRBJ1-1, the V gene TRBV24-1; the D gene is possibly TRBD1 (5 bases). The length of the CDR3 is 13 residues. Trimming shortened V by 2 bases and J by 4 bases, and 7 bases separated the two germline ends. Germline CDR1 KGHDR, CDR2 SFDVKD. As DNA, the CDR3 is TGTGCCACCAGTGATTCCGGGGGCACTGAAGCTTTCTTT. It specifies CATSDSGGTEAFF.

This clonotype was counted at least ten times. The CDR3 region is CASSYLRTGGLAYGYTF. Written as DNA, the CDR3 is TGTGCCAGCAGTTACTTGAGGACAGGGGGCCTGGCCTATGGCTACACCTTC. This chain links TRBV6-5 with TRBJ1-2; 11 nucleotides match TRBD1. CDR3 size: 17 residues. The germline V gene has CDR1 MNHEY and CDR2 SVGAGI. J was trimmed by 4 bases and V by 1 base; bases with no gene match: 8.

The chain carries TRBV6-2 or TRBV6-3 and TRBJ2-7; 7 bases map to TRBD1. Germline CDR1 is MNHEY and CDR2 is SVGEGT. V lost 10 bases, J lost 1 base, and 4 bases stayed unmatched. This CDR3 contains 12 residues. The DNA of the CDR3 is TGTGCCACCGAGGGACAGTCCTACGAGCAGTACTTC. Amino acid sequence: CATEGQSYEQYF.

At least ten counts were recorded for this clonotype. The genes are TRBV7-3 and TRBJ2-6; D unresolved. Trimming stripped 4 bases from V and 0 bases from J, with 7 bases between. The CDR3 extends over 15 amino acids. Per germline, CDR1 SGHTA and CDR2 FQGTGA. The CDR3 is CASSSWDSGANVLTF. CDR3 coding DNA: TGTGCCAGCAGCTCGTGGGACTCTGGGGCCAACGTCCTGACTTTC.

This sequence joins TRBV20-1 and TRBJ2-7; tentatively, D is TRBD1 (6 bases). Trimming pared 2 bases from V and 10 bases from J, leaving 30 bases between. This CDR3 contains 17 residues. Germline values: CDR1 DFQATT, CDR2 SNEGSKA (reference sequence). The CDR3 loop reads CSARPPINVRGVEDQYF. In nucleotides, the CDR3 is TGCAGTGCTAGACCCCCAATTAACGTCAGGGGAGTGGAAGATCAGTACTTC.

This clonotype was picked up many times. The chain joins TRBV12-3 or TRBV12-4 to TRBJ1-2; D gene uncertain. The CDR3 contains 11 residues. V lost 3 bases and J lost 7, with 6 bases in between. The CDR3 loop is CASSFFAGYTF. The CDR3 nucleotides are TGTGCCAGCAGTTTTTTCGCTGGCTACACCTTC.

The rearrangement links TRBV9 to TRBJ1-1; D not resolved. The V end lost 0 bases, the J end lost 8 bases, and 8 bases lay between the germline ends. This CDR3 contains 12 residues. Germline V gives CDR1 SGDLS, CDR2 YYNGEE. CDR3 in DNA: TGTGCCAGCAGCGTAGGTCTCGGGGAAGCTTTCTTT. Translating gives CASSVGLGEAFF.

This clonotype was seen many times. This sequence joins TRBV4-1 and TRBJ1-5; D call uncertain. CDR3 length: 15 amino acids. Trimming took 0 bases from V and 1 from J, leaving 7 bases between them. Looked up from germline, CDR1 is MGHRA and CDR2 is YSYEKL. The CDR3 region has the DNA TGCGCCAGCAGCCAAGATCCCCAGAGCAATCAGCCCCAGCATTTT. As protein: CASSQDPQSNQPQHF.

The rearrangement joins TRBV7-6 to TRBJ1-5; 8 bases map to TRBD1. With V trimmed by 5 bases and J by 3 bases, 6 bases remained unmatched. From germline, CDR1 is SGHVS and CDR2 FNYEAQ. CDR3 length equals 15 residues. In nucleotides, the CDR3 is TGTGCCAGCAGCCCCTGGACAGGGATCAATCAGCCCCAGCATTTT. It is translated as CASSPWTGINQPQHF.

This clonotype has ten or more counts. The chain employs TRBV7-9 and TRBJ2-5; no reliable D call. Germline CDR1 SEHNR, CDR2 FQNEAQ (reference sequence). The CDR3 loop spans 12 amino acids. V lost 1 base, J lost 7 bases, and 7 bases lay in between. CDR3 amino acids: CASSLEAATQYF. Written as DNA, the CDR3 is TGTGCCAGCAGCTTAGAGGCCGCGACCCAGTACTTC.

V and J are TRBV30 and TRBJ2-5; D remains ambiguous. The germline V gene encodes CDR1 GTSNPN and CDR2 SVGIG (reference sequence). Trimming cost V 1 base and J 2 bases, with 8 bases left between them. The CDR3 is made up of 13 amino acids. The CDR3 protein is CAWSGGKQETQYF. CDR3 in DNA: TGTGCCTGGAGTGGTGGAAAACAAGAGACCCAGTACTTC. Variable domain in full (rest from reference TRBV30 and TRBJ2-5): SQTIHQWPATLVQPVGSPLSLECTVEGTSNPNLYWYRQAAGRGLQLLFYSVGIGQISSEVPQNLSASRPQDRQFILSSKKLLLSDSGFYLCAWSGGKQETQYFGPGTRLLVL.

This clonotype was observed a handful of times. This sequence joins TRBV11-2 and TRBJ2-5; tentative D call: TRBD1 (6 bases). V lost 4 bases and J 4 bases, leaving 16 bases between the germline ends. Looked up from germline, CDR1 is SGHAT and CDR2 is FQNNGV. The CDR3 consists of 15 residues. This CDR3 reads CASSSRTGSRETQYF. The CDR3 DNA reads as TGTGCCAGCAGCTCTAGAACAGGGTCGCGAGAGACCCAGTACTTC.

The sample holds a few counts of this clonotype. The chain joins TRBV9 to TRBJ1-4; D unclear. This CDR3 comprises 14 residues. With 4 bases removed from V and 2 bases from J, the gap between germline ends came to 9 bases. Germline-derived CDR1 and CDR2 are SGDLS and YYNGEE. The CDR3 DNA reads TGTGCCAGCAGCCCCGGATGGACTAATGAAAAACTGTTTTTT. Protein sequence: CASSPGWTNEKLFF.

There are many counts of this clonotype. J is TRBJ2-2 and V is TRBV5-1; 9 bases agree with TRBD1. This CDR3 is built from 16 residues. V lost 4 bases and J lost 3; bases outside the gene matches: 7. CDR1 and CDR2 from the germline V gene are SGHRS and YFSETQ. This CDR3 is CASSPRDREDTGELFF. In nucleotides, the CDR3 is TGCGCCAGCAGCCCCCGGGACAGGGAGGACACCGGGGAGCTGTTTTTT. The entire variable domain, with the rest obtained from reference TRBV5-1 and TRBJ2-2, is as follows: KAGVTQTPRYLIKTRGQQVTLSCSPISGHRSVSWYQQTPGQGLQFLFEYFSETQRNKGNFPGRFSGRQFSNSRSEMNVSTLELGDSALYLCASSPRDREDTGELFFGEGSRLTVL.

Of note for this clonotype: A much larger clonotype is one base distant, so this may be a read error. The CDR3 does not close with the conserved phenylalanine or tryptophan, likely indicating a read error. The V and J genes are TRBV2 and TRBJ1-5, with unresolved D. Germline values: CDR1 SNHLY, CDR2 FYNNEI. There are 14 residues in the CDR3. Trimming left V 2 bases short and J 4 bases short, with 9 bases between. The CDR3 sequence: CASSEPPRNQPQHV. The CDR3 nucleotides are TGTGCCAGCAGTGAACCACCTAGGAATCAGCCCCAGCATGTT.

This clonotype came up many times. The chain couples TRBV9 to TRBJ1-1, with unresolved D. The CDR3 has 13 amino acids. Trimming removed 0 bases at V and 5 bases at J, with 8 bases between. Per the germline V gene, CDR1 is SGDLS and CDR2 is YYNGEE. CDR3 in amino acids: CASSVEASTEAFF. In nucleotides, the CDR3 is TGTGCCAGCAGCGTAGAGGCCAGTACTGAAGCTTTCTTT.

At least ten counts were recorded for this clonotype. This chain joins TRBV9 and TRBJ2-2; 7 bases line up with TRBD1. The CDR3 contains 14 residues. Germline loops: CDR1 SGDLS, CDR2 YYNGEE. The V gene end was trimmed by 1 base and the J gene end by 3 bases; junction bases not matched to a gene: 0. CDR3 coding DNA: TGTGCCAGCAGCGTAACAGGGGACACCGGGGAGCTGTTTTTT. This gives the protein CASSVTGDTGELFF.

CDR3 amino acids: CASRGGTRDEQYF. CDR3 nucleotide sequence: TGTGCCTCACGCGGGGGCACGAGGGACGAGCAGTACTTC. The rearrangement joins TRBV7-9 to TRBJ2-7; a weak D match, TRBD2 (7 bases). CDR1 and CDR2 from the germline V gene are SEHNR and FQNEAQ (reference sequence). The CDR3 is made up of 13 amino acids. The ends were cut back, 11 bases at V and 5 bases at J, with 19 bases in the middle.

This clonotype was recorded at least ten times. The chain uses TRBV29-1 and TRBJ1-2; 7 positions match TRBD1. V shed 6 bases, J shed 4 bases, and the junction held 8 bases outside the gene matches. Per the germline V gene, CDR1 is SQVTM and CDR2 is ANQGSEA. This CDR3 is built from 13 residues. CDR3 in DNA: TGCAGCGTGGAAACAGGGGTGGGCTATGGCTACACCTTC. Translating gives CSVETGVGYGYTF.

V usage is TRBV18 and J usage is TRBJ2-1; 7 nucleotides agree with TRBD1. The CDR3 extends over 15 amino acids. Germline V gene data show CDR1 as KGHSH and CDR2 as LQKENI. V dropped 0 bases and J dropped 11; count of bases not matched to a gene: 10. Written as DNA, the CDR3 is TGTGCCAGCTCACCACCCGAGTACAGGGGCTACAAGCAGTTCTTC. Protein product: CASSPPEYRGYKQFF.